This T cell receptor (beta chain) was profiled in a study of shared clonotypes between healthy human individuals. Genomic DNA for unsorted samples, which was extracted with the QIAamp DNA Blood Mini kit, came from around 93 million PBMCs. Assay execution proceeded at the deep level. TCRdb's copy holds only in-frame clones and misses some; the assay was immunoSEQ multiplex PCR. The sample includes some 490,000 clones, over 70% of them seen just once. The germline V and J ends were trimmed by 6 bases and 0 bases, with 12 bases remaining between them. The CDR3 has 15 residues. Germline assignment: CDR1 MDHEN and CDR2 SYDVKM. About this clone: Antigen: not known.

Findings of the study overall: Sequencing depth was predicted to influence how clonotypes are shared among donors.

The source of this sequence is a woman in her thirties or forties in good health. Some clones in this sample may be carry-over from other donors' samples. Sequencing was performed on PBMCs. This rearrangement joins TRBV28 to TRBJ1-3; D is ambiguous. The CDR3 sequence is CASSTASFSGNTIYF. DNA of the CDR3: TGTGCCAGCAGCACCGCCAGTTTCTCTGGAAACACCATATATTTT.